These 30 T cell receptor beta chains share one sample of origin, sequenced in a study of blood T cell repertoires in COVID-19. Sequencing was performed with immunoSEQ multiplex PCR; in TCRdb, only in-frame clones are kept and a portion is missing. Here the sample spans roughly 40,000 clones, roughly 84% being singletons. Sequencing was done on a sample of peripheral blood. The receptors stem from a human donor in a cohort sampled during active COVID-19.

This chain joins TRBV2 and TRBJ2-7; D unclear. The CDR3 length is 13 residues. Germline values: CDR1 SNHLY, CDR2 FYNNEI. V lost 0 bases and J 7 bases, leaving 10 bases between the germline ends. The CDR3 nucleotides are TGTGCCAGCAGTGAAGCGTGGCATTTAGAGCAGTACTTC. Translated, it gives CASSEAWHLEQYF.

The chain is built from TRBV7-9 and TRBJ1-2; TRBD1 matches at 7 bases. The V gene's germline CDR1 is SEHNR and CDR2 FQNEAQ (reference sequence). Losses at the gene ends were 4 bases for V and 1 base for J; bases not matched to a gene: 12. The CDR3 has 17 residues. CDR3 DNA sequence: TGTGCCAGCAGCTCTCGATCACAGGGGACTCTTAACTATGGCTACACCTTC. It yields the protein CASSSRSQGTLNYGYTF.

The chain couples TRBV5-4 to TRBJ1-4; D is ambiguous. Trimming cost V 2 bases and J 8 bases, with 10 bases left between them. This CDR3 is built from 13 residues. Germline assignment: CDR1 SGHNT and CDR2 YYREEE (reference sequence). The CDR3 nucleotides read TGTGCCAGCAGCTTTTTTCCAGGCGAAAAACTGTTTTTT. It encodes CASSFFPGEKLFF.

The chain combines TRBV6-2 or TRBV6-3 with TRBJ2-3; 14 bases line up with TRBD2. CDR3 length: 17 amino acids. The junction had 13 bases not matched to a gene; V was cut back by 2 bases and J by 12 bases. Germline CDR1 MNHEY, CDR2 SVGEGT. Here the CDR3 DNA reads TGTGCCAGCAGTTACCCCTGGACTAGCGGGGGGACCCCCCCCCAGTATTTT. Its protein is CASSYPWTSGGTPPQYF.

The chain joins TRBV6-6 to TRBJ2-7; TRBD2 aligns across 8 bases. The V gene's germline CDR1 is MNHNY and CDR2 SVGAGI (reference sequence). The trim removed 7 bases at V and 7 bases at J, leaving 12 bases unmatched. The CDR3 runs 14 residues. The CDR3 loop reads CASTPAGAPWEQYF. Here the CDR3 DNA reads TGTGCCAGCACCCCAGCGGGGGCCCCTTGGGAGCAGTACTTC.

This chain links TRBV19 with TRBJ2-1, with 11 bases that match TRBD2. V shed 5 bases, J shed 4 bases, and the junction held 4 bases outside the gene matches. From germline, CDR1 is LNHDA and CDR2 SQIVND (reference sequence). The CDR3 length is 15 residues. CDR3 DNA sequence: TGTGCCAGTAGTTTCGGGACTAGCGGTTACAATGAGCAGTTCTTC. As protein: CASSFGTSGYNEQFF.

The chain recombines TRBV5-4 with TRBJ1-2; D is ambiguous. V shed 1 base and J shed 2 bases, with 6 bases lying between them. CDR1 is SGHNT, CDR2 YYREEE, per germline (reference sequence). The CDR3 spans 13 residues. As DNA, the CDR3 is TGTGCCAGCAGCTTGAGGAGCAACTATGGCTACACCTTC. It codes for CASSLRSNYGYTF.

This clone was recorded a few times. The chain links TRBV27 to TRBJ2-1, with D tentatively TRBD2 (5 bases). V dropped 6 bases and J dropped 6 bases, with 18 bases sitting between them. Germline CDR1 is MNHEY and CDR2 is SMNVEV (reference sequence). The CDR3 contains 15 residues. The CDR3 loop is CASSPIPSEANEQFF. CDR3 nucleotide sequence: TGTGCCAGCAGCCCTATCCCGTCGGAGGCCAATGAGCAGTTCTTC.

The chain employs TRBV3-1 (or the pseudogene TRBV3-2) and TRBJ2-3, with 14 bases identical to TRBD2. CDR1 and CDR2 from the germline V gene are LGHDT and YNNKEL (reference sequence). The CDR3 covers 18 residues. V lost 3 bases and J lost 2; bases outside the gene matches: 7. The CDR3 loop reads CASSQESTSGGVTDTQYF. As DNA, the CDR3 is TGTGCCAGCAGCCAGGAATCGACTAGCGGGGGGGTCACAGATACGCAGTATTTT.

The J gene is TRBJ1-2, the V gene TRBV28, with 8 bases lining up with TRBD1. The ends lost 8 bases at V and 8 bases at J; junction bases unmatched: 7. The CDR3 extends over 12 amino acids. CDR1 is MDHEN and CDR2 is SYDVKM in the germline V gene. CDR3 sequence: CASGVGQAGYTF. As DNA, the CDR3 is TGTGCCAGCGGGGTGGGACAGGCCGGCTACACCTTC.

As DNA, the CDR3 is TGTGCCAGCAGTTTCCACGGGGAGGGAACGGCCTACGAGCAGTACTTC. It translates to CASSFHGEGTAYEQYF. The rearrangement joins TRBV6-6 to TRBJ2-7; 7 bases map to TRBD2. Germline CDR1 reads MNHNY; CDR2 reads SVGAGI (reference sequence). CDR3 length: 16 residues. The ends lost 4 bases at V and 2 bases at J; junction bases unmatched: 11.

This chain connects TRBV7-9 to TRBJ2-3; 7 bases line up with TRBD1. The CDR3 has 14 residues. Unmatched junction bases numbered 3, after V lost 4 bases and J lost 2 bases. The germline V gene encodes CDR1 SEHNR and CDR2 FQNEAQ (reference sequence). In DNA form, the CDR3 reads TGTGCCAGCAGCTCGACAGGGTCCACAGATACGCAGTATTTT. It specifies CASSSTGSTDTQYF.

This chain links TRBV28 with TRBJ2-7, with D maybe TRBD1 (6 bases). The CDR3 loop spans 13 amino acids. Trimming removed 5 bases from V and 2 bases from J, with 10 bases in between. Germline CDR1 is MDHEN and CDR2 is SYDVKM. DNA for the CDR3: TGTGCCAGCAGTCTTACAGGGCCCTACGAGCAGTACTTC. Its protein is CASSLTGPYEQYF.

The V gene is TRBV27, the J gene TRBJ2-1, with 8 bases identical to TRBD1. Losses at the gene ends were 4 bases for V and 14 bases for J; bases not matched to a gene: 13. This CDR3 contains 14 residues. Germline lookup yields CDR1 MNHEY and CDR2 SMNVEV (reference sequence). The CDR3 region is CASSYLGQGEGEFF. The CDR3 DNA reads as TGTGCCAGCAGTTACCTCGGACAGGGCGAGGGTGAGTTCTTC.

The J gene is TRBJ1-4, the V gene TRBV4-1, with D maybe TRBD1 (6 bases). V was pared by 0 bases and J by 8 bases, with 13 bases between. The CDR3 is 15 residues long. Germline CDR1 MGHRA, CDR2 YSYEKL. In DNA, the CDR3 is TGCGCCAGCAGCCAAGAGAGGGCAGGGGACGAAAAACTGTTTTTT. This encodes CASSQERAGDEKLFF.

The V gene is TRBV12-5, the J gene TRBJ2-1; D call uncertain. CDR1 is LGHNT and CDR2 is FRNRAP in the germline V gene. The ends were cut back, 3 bases at V and 10 bases at J, with 7 bases in the middle. CDR3 size: 11 residues. The CDR3 loop reads CASGFLSEQFF. In DNA form, the CDR3 reads TGTGCTAGTGGTTTCCTTTCCGAGCAGTTCTTC. Filled out from reference TRBV12-5 and TRBJ2-1, the complete variable domain reads DARVTQTPRHKVTEMGQEVTMRCQPILGHNTVFWYRQTMMQGLELLAYFRNRAPLDDSGMPKDRFSAEMPDATLATLKIQPSEPRDSAVYFCASGFLSEQFFGPGTRLTVL.

The gene calls are TRBV7-8 and TRBJ2-2; 14 bases map to TRBD2. This CDR3 is 17 amino acids long. V lost 6 bases, J lost 1 base, and 4 bases stayed unmatched. Germline V gene lookup returns CDR1 SGHVS and CDR2 FQNEAQ. CDR3 bases: TGTGCCAGCAGAGGACTAGCGGGGGGCCTGAACACCGGGGAGCTGTTTTTT. Protein: CASRGLAGGLNTGELFF.

The chain uses TRBV7-2 and TRBJ2-2; 9 positions agree with TRBD2. Germline V gives CDR1 SGHTA, CDR2 FQGNSA. The CDR3 length is 16 residues. V trimming: 5 bases; J trimming: 1 base; junction bases outside the gene matches: 5. The CDR3 loop is CASSPRGGRNTGELFF. The CDR3 DNA is TGTGCCAGCAGCCCGCGGGGGGGAAGGAACACCGGGGAGCTGTTTTTT.

The chain uses TRBV4-1 and TRBJ2-5; 7 bases agree with TRBD2. V shed 4 bases, J shed 2 bases, and the junction held 4 bases outside the gene matches. CDR1 is MGHRA, CDR2 YSYEKL, per germline. The CDR3 spans 14 residues. The CDR3 DNA reads TGCGCCAGCAGCCGAAGGACTAGGCAAGAGACCCAGTACTTC. Its protein product is CASSRRTRQETQYF.

This chain connects TRBV14 to TRBJ2-7, with TRBD1 matching over 8 bases. Germline-derived CDR1 and CDR2 are SGHDN and FVKESK. Losses at the gene ends were 1 base for V and 9 bases for J; bases not matched to a gene: 17. The CDR3 contains 17 residues. CDR3 amino acids: CASSQGGSGTGRRVQYF. As DNA, the CDR3 is TGTGCCAGCAGCCAAGGAGGGTCCGGGACAGGAAGGAGGGTGCAGTACTTC.

This chain uses TRBV4-2 with TRBJ2-1, with D possibly TRBD2 on 6 matching bases. CDR3 size: 16 residues. Germline V gives CDR1 LGHNA, CDR2 YNFKEQ. V was clipped by 1 base and J by 4 bases, with 14 bases between them. The CDR3: CASSQVWDLYYNEQFF. The CDR3, as DNA: TGTGCCAGCAGCCAAGTTTGGGACTTGTATTACAATGAGCAGTTCTTC.

The chain couples TRBV6-5 to TRBJ1-4; D is undetermined. Germline V CDR1 and CDR2: MNHEY, SVGAGI. Deletions cut 0 bases from V and 5 bases from J, with 10 bases between. The CDR3 has 15 amino acids. CDR3 amino acids: CASSYSGRRNEKLFF. The DNA for the CDR3 is TGTGCCAGCAGTTACTCGGGCAGGAGGAATGAAAAACTGTTTTTT.

The J gene is TRBJ1-1, the V gene TRBV19, with TRBD1 as a possible D gene (6 bases). Per germline, CDR1 LNHDA and CDR2 SQIVND (reference sequence). The CDR3 sequence is 12 residues long. The V end lost 5 bases, the J end lost 4 bases, and 8 bases lay between the germline ends. The CDR3 spells CASSVRGTEAFF. The CDR3 DNA follows: TGTGCCAGTAGTGTCAGGGGCACTGAAGCTTTCTTT.

This clone has a handful of counts. The CDR3 nucleotides read TGTGCCAGTAGTATAGATTTACCCAGCAGGGGGAATTCACCCCTCCACTTT. Its translation is CASSIDLPSRGNSPLHF. The chain has TRBV19 and TRBJ1-6; 7 bases line up with TRBD1. The J segment lost 7 bases and the V segment lost 0 bases, leaving 9 bases of the junction unmatched. The V gene's germline CDR1 is LNHDA and CDR2 SQIVND (reference sequence). The CDR3 runs 17 residues. The entire variable domain, with the rest obtained from reference TRBV19 and TRBJ1-6, is as follows: DGGITQSPKYLFRKEGQNVTLSCEQNLNHDAMYWYRQDPGQGLRLIYYSQIVNDFQKGDIAEGYSVSREKKESFPLTVTSAQKNPTAFYLCASSIDLPSRGNSPLHFGNGTRLTVT.

The chain uses TRBV5-1 and TRBJ2-1; TRBD1 aligns across 8 bases. With V trimmed by 6 bases and J by 7 bases, 6 bases remained unmatched. Germline V gives CDR1 SGHRS, CDR2 YFSETQ. The CDR3 totals 13 residues. Here the CDR3 DNA reads TGCGCCAGCACGTCCGGGACAGGTAATGAGCAGTTCTTC. As protein: CASTSGTGNEQFF.

The CDR3 DNA follows: TGCGCCAGCACCCTCGACAGTGCAGAGACCCAGTACTTC. Translating it yields CASTLDSAETQYF. V and J are TRBV5-1 and TRBJ2-5; D might be TRBD1 (5 bases). Between the trimmed V and J ends, which lost 6 bases and 4 bases, there was a span of 13 bases. The V gene's germline CDR1 is SGHRS and CDR2 YFSETQ. The CDR3 extends over 13 amino acids.

This chain uses TRBV25-1 with TRBJ2-7, with 10 bases that match TRBD1. CDR1 and CDR2 (germline): MGHDK, SYGVNS. V trimming: 3 bases; J trimming: 4 bases; junction bases outside the gene matches: 6. The CDR3 loop spans 15 amino acids. In DNA, the CDR3 is TGTGCCAGCAGTGATCCGGGACAGGGGAATTACGAGCAGTACTTC. Encoded protein: CASSDPGQGNYEQYF.

The chain's CDR3 is CASSPGLAGGANTGELFF. CDR3 DNA sequence: TGTGCCAGCAGCCCGGGACTAGCGGGGGGTGCGAACACCGGGGAGCTGTTTTTT. The V call is TRBV5-4, the J call TRBJ2-2; 15 nucleotides align to TRBD2. Germline loops: CDR1 SGHNT, CDR2 YYREEE (reference sequence). This CDR3 comprises 18 residues. J was trimmed by 0 bases and V by 4 bases; bases with no gene match: 4.

The V and J genes are TRBV18 and TRBJ1-6; no reliable D call. The germline gives CDR1 KGHSH, CDR2 LQKENI. The V end lost 0 bases, the J end lost 0 bases, and 9 bases lay between the germline ends. This CDR3 comprises 17 residues. The CDR3, as DNA: TGTGCCAGCTCACCACCGAACCGGGGCTCCTATAATTCACCCCTCCACTTT. Translation gives CASSPPNRGSYNSPLHF.

This rearrangement joins TRBV9 to TRBJ2-2; no clear D. Trimming cost V 3 bases and J 2 bases, with 8 bases left between them. The CDR3 covers 14 residues. The germline CDR1 and CDR2 sequences are SGDLS and YYNGEE. The CDR3 coding sequence is TGTGCCAGCAGCGCTAGATCTAACACCGGGGAGCTGTTTTTT. Amino acids: CASSARSNTGELFF.